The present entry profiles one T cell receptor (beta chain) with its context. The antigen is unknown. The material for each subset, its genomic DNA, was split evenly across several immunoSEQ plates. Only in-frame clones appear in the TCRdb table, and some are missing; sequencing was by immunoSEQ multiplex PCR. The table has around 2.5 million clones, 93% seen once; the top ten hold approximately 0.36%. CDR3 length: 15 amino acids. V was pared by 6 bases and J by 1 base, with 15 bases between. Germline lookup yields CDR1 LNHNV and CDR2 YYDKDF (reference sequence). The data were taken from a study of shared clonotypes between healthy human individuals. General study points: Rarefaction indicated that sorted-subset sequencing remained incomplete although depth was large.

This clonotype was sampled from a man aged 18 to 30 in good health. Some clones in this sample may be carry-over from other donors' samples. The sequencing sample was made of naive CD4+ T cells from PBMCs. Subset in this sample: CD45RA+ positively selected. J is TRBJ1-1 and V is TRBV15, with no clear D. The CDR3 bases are TGTGCCACCAGGGTTTGGGGTACGGGGAACACTGAAGCTTTCTTT. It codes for CATRVWGTGNTEAFF.